This T cell receptor beta chain was documented in a study of blood T cell repertoires in COVID-19. Study-wide context: Acute and convalescent COVID-19 specimens originated in the United States, Italy and Spain. Nucleic acid was either cDNA or gDNA, and it came from T cells, B-cell-depleted T cells, or PBMCs.

The CDR3 has 15 amino acids. The germline CDR1 and CDR2 sequences are SEHNR and FQNEAQ (reference sequence). Assay used: immunoSEQ multiplex PCR; TCRdb lists only in-frame clones, some missing. Of approximately 120,000 clones listed, approximately 74% are singletons. This receptor was identified in a man older than 75 with COVID-19, enrolled during active disease. This chain links TRBV7-9 with TRBJ2-2, with TRBD2 identical over 11 bases. Specimen: peripheral blood. The CDR3 loop is CVHLGGLAVTGELFF. The CDR3 DNA follows: TGTGTTCACCTTGGGGGACTAGCGGTAACCGGGGAGCTGTTTTTT. Combining the CDR3 with reference TRBV7-9 and TRBJ2-2 gives the whole variable domain DTGVSQNPRHKITKRGQNVTFRCDPISEHNRLYWYRQTLGQGPEFLTYFQNEAQLEKSRLLSDRFSAERPKGSFSTLEIQRTEQGDSAMYLCVHLGGLAVTGELFFGEGSRLTVL.